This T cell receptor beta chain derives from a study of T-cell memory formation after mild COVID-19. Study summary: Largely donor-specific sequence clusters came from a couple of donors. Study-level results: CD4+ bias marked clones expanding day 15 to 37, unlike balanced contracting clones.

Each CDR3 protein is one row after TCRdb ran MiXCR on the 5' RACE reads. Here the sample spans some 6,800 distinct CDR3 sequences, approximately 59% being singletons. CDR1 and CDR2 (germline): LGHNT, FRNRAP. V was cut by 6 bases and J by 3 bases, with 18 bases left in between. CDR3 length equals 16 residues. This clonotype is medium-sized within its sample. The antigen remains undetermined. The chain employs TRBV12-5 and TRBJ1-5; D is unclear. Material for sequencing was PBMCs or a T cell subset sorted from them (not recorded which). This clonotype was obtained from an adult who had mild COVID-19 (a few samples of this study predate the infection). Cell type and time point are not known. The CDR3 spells CASGYSSVSPNQPQHF. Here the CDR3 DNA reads TGTGCTAGTGGATACTCTTCGGTCAGCCCCAATCAGCCCCAGCATTTT. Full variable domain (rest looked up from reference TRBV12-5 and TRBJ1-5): DARVTQTPRHKVTEMGQEVTMRCQPILGHNTVFWYRQTMMQGLELLAYFRNRAPLDDSGMPKDRFSAEMPDATLATLKIQPSEPRDSAVYFCASGYSSVSPNQPQHFGDGTRLSIL.